This entry concerns a single T cell receptor (beta chain). What it recognizes is unknown. Trimming took 4 bases from V and 4 from J, leaving 13 bases between them. This CDR3 region has 15 residues. CDR1 SGHVS and CDR2 FNYEAQ come from the germline V gene. The sample is drawn from a study of T cell responses to AZD1222 COVID-19 vaccine. Measured with immunoSEQ multiplex PCR; TCRdb has only the in-frame clones, and not every one. The sample holds over 45,000 clones, more than 70% seen once. Study-level points and caveats: Scientists sampled the repertoires only once the peak T cell response had passed. Baseline testing showed seropositivity in only six AZD1222 recipients. Regions left unmutated in variants are reportedly the target of nearly half of spike-specific TCRs.

This chain links TRBV7-6 with TRBJ2-2, with no clear D. The origin of this receptor is an adult in good health. The sequences come from peripheral blood, collected on day 0 of AZD1222 vaccination. The CDR3 is CASSSNIRTTGELFF. CDR3 coding DNA: TGTGCCAGCAGCTCAAATATACGAACCACCGGGGAGCTGTTTTTT.